This T cell receptor (beta chain) derives from a study of vaccination effects on CD4 cells after COVID-19 (dated by TCRdb to 2021 to 2024). A note on the overall study: Participants received two doses of either the BNT162b2 or the mRNA-1273 mRNA SARS-CoV-2 vaccine. The full study included fewer than eleven COVID-19 convalescent patients and several SARS-CoV-2-naive healthy vaccine recipients. In the study, cultures from other donors were sequenced using the Oncomine TCR Beta short-read assay on an Illumina iSeq 100. The study compared SARS-CoV-2 spike-specific CD4+ TCR repertoires before and after mRNA vaccination in COVID-19 convalescent patients and infection-naive vaccine recipients. Broad study findings and their caveats: The study was limited by a small number of convalescent patients and lacked early post-infection timepoints. Both infection-induced and vaccine-induced clones contracted markedly at late post-vaccination timepoints, which is consistent with waning T cell responses. In healthy vaccine recipients, vaccine-induced clones were almost all SARS-CoV-2 mono-reactive, with only 1 of 255 being cross-reactive with common cold coronaviruses.

Looking up the germline V gene (reference sequence) yields CDR1 GTSNPN and CDR2 SVGIG. The trim is 1 base for V and 6 bases for J, with a gap of 13 bases between the germline ends. The CDR3 goes from the cysteine to the phenylalanine over 14 residues. Of all the DNA, just the CDR3 is kept, 42 bases in frame from base 1. To identify antigen-specific CD4+ T cell clonotypes by their expansion, the ViraFEST assay first stimulated PBMC with viral peptide pools and then applied TCR sequencing. After more than 9 days of culture, CD4+ T cells were isolated with the EasySep CD4+ T cell isolation kit. None of the healthy vaccine recipients had a prior SARS-CoV-2 infection, which was confirmed by nucleocapsid antibody tests that came back negative both before and after vaccination. Fewer than 2.5 million PBMC per well were cultured in IMDM with around 5% human AB serum, roughly 11 IU/ml IL-2 and gentamicin, plus 10 ug/ml peptides. On days 3 and 7, half of the culture medium was replaced with fresh IL-2-containing medium. Each peptide stimulation condition was cultured in triplicate wells unless otherwise noted. Using Ficoll-Paque Plus gradient centrifugation, PBMC were separated from whole blood and then either used fresh or cryopreserved at -140C. Overlapping peptide pools spanned the spike proteins of SARS-CoV-2 and the common cold coronaviruses HCoV-NL63, HCoV-OC43 and HCoV-229E. The QIAamp micro DNA kit was used to extract genomic DNA from the cultured CD4+ T cells.

As to this clone: It lacks a known antigen. Nothing much larger sits one base from this clone, and base qualities are not available.

The library was obtained by the immunoSEQ multiplex PCR assay. DNA from the cultured, isolated CD4+ T cells was subjected to TCR beta CDR3 sequencing. The authors processed their data as follows. Non-productive TCR sequences were discarded, and reads were trimmed to the CDR3 region, with only CDR3s of 7 or more amino acids retained. Antigen-specific clonotypes were identified with the MANAFEST web app by comparing expansion in peptide wells against reference cultures. To count as positive, a clone had to show expansion at FDR<0.05 compared with the reference and with all other wells, an odds ratio above 5, and a frequency above 0.1% in two replicate wells. A clonotype was called cross-reactive if it was significantly expanded both in SARS-CoV-2 spike wells and in at least one common cold coronavirus spike condition. Using the stringdist R package, CDR3 similarity was measured by Levenshtein distance, and unrooted trees were constructed with ape in R 3.6.1. TCRdb provides this immuneACCESS table in a form limited to in-frame rearrangements. Some clones are lacking; in checked studies, under half of them reflect an unresolved V gene, and why the rest are absent is not known. V, J and clone size derive from that table, while D and trimming were established from the DNA sequence. Counted in this sample were 65,000 to 90,000 clones; roughly 79% of them appeared once. The ten most abundant clones make up about 10% of the sample.

The chain is encoded by TRBV30 joined to TRBJ1-3, with a weak D call of TRBD1 (5 bases match). The specimen comprised CD4+ T cells from PBMCs cultured with SARS-CoV-2 spike peptides, sampled before COVID-19 vaccination. This specimen's cell subset or site label, per the study, means: SARS-CoV-2 spike overlapping peptide pool stimulation. The origin of this receptor is a human donor who received a COVID-19 vaccine. The CDR3 is CAWSGGGGPNTIYF. The DNA sequence is given as TGTGCCTGGAGTGGTGGGGGAGGACCAAACACCATATATTTT.